This T cell receptor (beta chain) was found in a study of blood T cell repertoires in COVID-19. CDR1 is LGHNT and CDR2 is FRNRAP in the germline V gene. The CDR3 has 15 amino acids. Germline trimming cut 5 bases from V and 0 bases from J; bases unmatched to any gene: 5. Profiling relied on immunoSEQ multiplex PCR, and the TCRdb table lists in-frame clones only, not all of them. The data show some 67,000 clones, about four fifths seen once. This TCR came from a woman aged 60-70 years with acute or convalescent COVID-19. This chain uses TRBV12-5 with TRBJ1-1; TRBD1 matches at 8 bases. Sample: peripheral blood. Written as DNA, the CDR3 is TGTGCTAGTGGTATCACGACAGGGGTGAACACTGAAGCTTTCTTT. Its translation: CASGITTGVNTEAFF.